The 24 T cell receptor beta chains below come from one sample, sequenced in a study of T cell repertoires in cytomegalovirus infection. What these receptors recognize is not known. A single record per CDR3 protein comes from TCRdb applying MiXCR to the reads. The sample holds under 130,000 distinct CDR3 sequences, around 40% seen once. The source material was CD8+ T cells from cultured PBMCs, sampled from culture after CMV antigen stimulation. The receptors come from a human donor in good health (CMV status not recorded). Some clones in this sample may be carry-over from other donors' samples.

V is TRBV7-8 and J is TRBJ2-7; D may be TRBD1 (6 bases). CDR3 size: 14 residues. V was pared by 1 base and J by 5 bases, with 12 bases between. The germline CDR1 and CDR2 sequences are SGHVS and FQNEAQ. The CDR3: CASSLGATGHEQYF. Here the CDR3 DNA reads TGTGCCAGCAGCTTAGGGGCCACAGGGCACGAGCAGTACTTC.

This clonotype was seen only a few times. The chain combines TRBV19 with TRBJ2-7; 7 bases line up with TRBD1. The V segment lost 5 bases and the J segment 5 bases; nucleotides outside the gene matches: 9. From germline, CDR1 is LNHDA and CDR2 SQIVND (reference sequence). The length of the CDR3 is 14 residues. The CDR3 is CASSSGQPRDEQYF. CDR3 in DNA: TGTGCCAGTAGTTCGGGACAGCCAAGGGACGAGCAGTACTTC.

CDR3: CASLGRDFNEQFF. In nucleotides, the CDR3 is TGTGCCAGCCTAGGTAGGGACTTCAATGAGCAGTTCTTC. The chain recombines TRBV27 with TRBJ2-1, with a possible D match to TRBD2 (6 bases). This CDR3 has 13 residues. Germline CDR1 is MNHEY and CDR2 is SMNVEV (reference sequence). The V and J ends lost 8 bases and 6 bases respectively, with 14 bases between them.

This chain links TRBV27 with TRBJ1-4; possible D gene TRBD1, 5 bases. Germline loops: CDR1 MNHEY, CDR2 SMNVEV (reference sequence). The CDR3 loop spans 14 amino acids. V lost 4 bases to trimming and J lost 6 bases, with 12 bases between them. The chain's CDR3 is CASSSAGVDEKLFF. CDR3 DNA sequence: TGTGCCAGCAGTTCCGCGGGGGTGGATGAAAAACTGTTTTTT.

The chain couples TRBV7-6 to TRBJ2-1; D might be TRBD1 or TRBD2, each matching 5 bases. The CDR3 consists of 14 residues. Trimming shortened V by 4 bases and J by 5 bases, and 12 bases separated the two germline ends. CDR1 SGHVS and CDR2 FNYEAQ come from the germline V gene. This chain's CDR3 is CASSSRDGDNEQFF. Written as DNA, the CDR3 is TGTGCCAGCAGCTCCCGGGACGGTGACAATGAGCAGTTCTTC.

The V call is TRBV27, the J call TRBJ2-3; D ambiguous. Trimming took off 2 bases at V and 3 bases at J, with 15 bases between the two ends. The CDR3 loop spans 16 amino acids. CDR1 is MNHEY, CDR2 SMNVEV, per germline (reference sequence). CDR3 sequence reads: CASSLTDIGPTDTQYF. Here the CDR3 DNA reads TGTGCCAGCAGTTTAACTGACATAGGCCCAACAGATACGCAGTATTTT.

Details on this clonotype: No conserved phenylalanine or tryptophan ends this CDR3, so it is likely a read error. The V and J genes are TRBV7-9 and TRBJ1-2, with D maybe TRBD1 (5 bases). The V gene's germline CDR1 is SEHNR and CDR2 FQNEAQ (reference sequence). V was pared by 1 base and J by 4 bases, with 13 bases between. This CDR3 contains 15 residues. DNA of the CDR3: TGTGCCAGCAGCTTAGGGGTTAGGGACCCCTATGGCTACACCTCC. Amino acid sequence: CASSLGVRDPYGYTS.

The chain combines TRBV19 with TRBJ1-5, with 8 nucleotides matching TRBD1. CDR3 length: 16 residues. The germline gives CDR1 LNHDA, CDR2 SQIVND (reference sequence). The J segment lost 3 bases and the V segment lost 0 bases, leaving 4 bases of the junction unmatched. The CDR3 DNA sequence: TGTGCCAGTAGTATAGACGGACAGGGCTTCAATCAGCCCCAGCATTTT. This codes for CASSIDGQGFNQPQHF. The full variable domain, its missing parts supplied by reference TRBV19 and TRBJ1-5, is DGGITQSPKYLFRKEGQNVTLSCEQNLNHDAMYWYRQDPGQGLRLIYYSQIVNDFQKGDIAEGYSVSREKKESFPLTVTSAQKNPTAFYLCASSIDGQGFNQPQHFGDGTRLSIL.

This sequence joins TRBV12-3 or TRBV12-4 and TRBJ1-6; tentatively, D is TRBD1 (5 bases). The length of the CDR3 is 14 residues. Trimming left V 3 bases short and J 7 bases short, with 10 bases between. In nucleotides, the CDR3 is TGTGCCAGCAGTTTGTTGGGGGACAATTCACCCCTCCACTTT. This sequence encodes CASSLLGDNSPLHF.

This clonotype has a handful of counts. V is TRBV7-2 and J is TRBJ2-7, with D possibly matching TRBD2 (5 bases). CDR1 and CDR2 from the germline V gene are SGHTA and FQGNSA. This CDR3 has 14 residues. V lost 5 bases and J lost 4, with 15 bases in between. CDR3 in DNA: TGTGCCAGCAGCCCTCGGGGTGGGCATTACGAGCAGTACTTC. Protein: CASSPRGGHYEQYF.

This clonotype was seen only once. The chain links TRBV9 to TRBJ2-5; 9 bases map to TRBD1. Per germline, CDR1 SGDLS and CDR2 YYNGEE. CDR3 length: 15 residues. V trimming: 0 bases; J trimming: 5 bases; junction bases outside the gene matches: 5. This CDR3 is CASSVATGGGETQYF. For the CDR3, the DNA is TGTGCCAGCAGCGTAGCTACAGGGGGCGGGGAGACCCAGTACTTC. Full variable domain (rest looked up from reference TRBV9 and TRBJ2-5): DSGVTQTPKHLITATGQRVTLRCSPRSGDLSVYWYQQSLDQGLQFLIQYYNGEERAKGNILERFSAQQFPDLHSELNLSSLELGDSALYFCASSVATGGGETQYFGPGTRLLVL.

A word on this clonotype: At one boundary the junction diverges from the germline segment, which might be a read error. This chain connects TRBV27 to TRBJ2-7; TRBD1 agrees at 7 bases. CDR1 is MNHEY and CDR2 is SMNVEV in the germline V gene (reference sequence). CDR3 size: 13 residues. The DNA for the CDR3 is TGTGCCAACAGTTTAAACAGGGGCTACGAGCAGTACTTC. Translated: CANSLNRGYEQYF.

A single count supports this clonotype. The chain employs TRBV28 and TRBJ1-2; no reliable D call. The CDR3 consists of 14 residues. The germline V gene has CDR1 MDHEN and CDR2 SYDVKM. The V and J ends lost 3 bases and 6 bases respectively, with 14 bases between them. The DNA for the CDR3 is TGTGCCAGCAGTTTCTGTTTTGGGGATGATGGCTACACCTTC. It translates to CASSFCFGDDGYTF.

This chain links TRBV28 with TRBJ1-4; no clear D gene. This CDR3 is 12 amino acids long. Per germline, CDR1 MDHEN and CDR2 SYDVKM. V was shortened by 1 base and J by 8 bases, with 5 bases between the two germline ends. Here the CDR3 reads CASSLSTEKLFF. As DNA, the CDR3 is TGTGCCAGCAGTTTATCCACGGAAAAACTGTTTTTT.

In DNA, the CDR3 is TGTGCCAGCAGTTCACTAGCGGGGGGAGTAGATACGCAGTATTTT. Its translation is CASSSLAGGVDTQYF. The J gene is TRBJ2-3, the V gene TRBV12-3 or TRBV12-4; 12 positions agree with TRBD2. This CDR3 region has 15 residues. The junction had 4 bases not matched to a gene; V was cut back by 4 bases and J by 5 bases.

V and J are TRBV4-1 and TRBJ2-7; D might be TRBD1 (6 bases). There are 14 residues in the CDR3. The germline V and J ends were trimmed by 0 bases and 4 bases, with 10 bases remaining between them. CDR1 is MGHRA and CDR2 is YSYEKL in the germline V gene. The CDR3 is CASSQEGRGYEQYF. Written as DNA, the CDR3 is TGCGCCAGCAGCCAAGAAGGCAGGGGATACGAGCAGTACTTC.

This clonotype was counted many times. The chain joins TRBV28 to TRBJ1-5; D call uncertain. The CDR3 length is 18 residues. Trimming removed 2 bases from V and 4 bases from J, with 21 bases in between. The V gene's germline CDR1 is MDHEN and CDR2 SYDVKM. In nucleotides, the CDR3 is TGTGCCAGCAGTTTAACCCCCGCGGGTTTTCTTGGTAATCAGCCCCAGCATTTT. It yields the protein CASSLTPAGFLGNQPQHF.

This clonotype appeared once. The rearrangement uses TRBV12-3 or TRBV12-4 and TRBJ2-5; D is unclear. The V gene lost 4 bases and the J gene lost 7 bases, with 7 bases spanning the gap. CDR3 length: 11 amino acids. CDR3 bases: TGTGCCAGCAGTTCGGGCCTGACCCAGTACTTC. This gives the protein CASSSGLTQYF.

The chain carries TRBV12-3 or TRBV12-4 and TRBJ2-7; 7 nucleotides match TRBD1. This CDR3 has 14 amino acids. Unmatched junction bases numbered 7, after V lost 5 bases and J lost 3 bases. CDR3 DNA sequence: TGTGCCAGCAGTCAAGACAGGGTAGACTACGAGCAGTACTTC. Amino acids: CASSQDRVDYEQYF.

This clonotype was observed a handful of times. This chain links TRBV11-2 with TRBJ1-5; D remains unclear. This CDR3 spans 15 amino acids. V gave up 5 bases and J gave up 3 bases, with 14 bases separating them. The germline V gene encodes CDR1 SGHAT and CDR2 FQNNGV. CDR3: CASSPLAGYNQPQHF. The CDR3 nucleotides are TGTGCCAGCAGCCCCCTAGCGGGGTACAATCAGCCCCAGCATTTT.

This clonotype was detected many times. The chain carries TRBV6-4 and TRBJ2-5; D is possibly TRBD1 (5 bases). V shed 7 bases and J shed 3 bases, with 12 bases lying between them. The germline V gene encodes CDR1 MRHNA and CDR2 SNTAGT. The CDR3 spans 13 residues. The CDR3 nucleotides read TGTGCCAGCAAAGCCCCAGGGAAAGAGACCCAGTACTTC. Its translation: CASKAPGKETQYF.

Of note for this clonotype: Germline and junction disagree at one end, which may indicate a read error. The chain combines TRBV20-1 with TRBJ1-2; 9 bases align to TRBD1. This CDR3 has 12 residues. Germline CDR1 reads DFQATT; CDR2 reads SNEGSKA (reference sequence). CDR3 nucleotides: TGCAGTGCTAGAGGGCTGAAGGACAGGGGACACTTC. It is translated as CSARGLKDRGHF.

This clonotype appeared many times. J is TRBJ1-2 and V is TRBV7-6; 8 positions match TRBD1. The germline gives CDR1 SGHVS, CDR2 FNYEAQ. This CDR3 spans 18 amino acids. With 4 bases clipped from V and 3 bases from J, the junction kept 16 bases outside the gene matches. The CDR3 DNA sequence: TGTGCCAGCAGCTCGGTAGGACAGGGTCACCACGAGGACTATGGCTACACCTTC. This translates into CASSSVGQGHHEDYGYTF. The variable domain in full, completed from reference TRBV7-6 and TRBJ1-2, reads GAGVSQSPRYKVTKRGQDVALRCDPISGHVSLYWYRQALGQGPEFLTYFNYEAQQDKSGLPNDRFSAERPEGSISTLTIQRTEQRDSAMYRCASSSVGQGHHEDYGYTFGSGTRLTVV.

This clonotype occurred once. V is TRBV12-3 or TRBV12-4 and J is TRBJ1-2; D not certain. The length of the CDR3 is 14 residues. V was cut by 7 bases and J by 0 bases, with 12 bases left in between. Here the CDR3 reads CASTQDGANYGYTF. The CDR3 bases are TGTGCCAGCACCCAGGACGGCGCTAACTATGGCTACACCTTC.